This T cell receptor beta chain came from a study of CD4+ T cells in melanoma. Study-level findings and limits: Neoantigen-specific CD4+ T cells in melanoma reportedly had diverse differentiation states.

Details on this clone: Its matching antigen is unknown.

Only in-frame clones appear in the TCRdb table, and some are missing; sequencing was by immunoSEQ multiplex PCR. The data show around 50,000 clones, nearly 90% seen once. Germline V gene lookup returns CDR1 SGHAT and CDR2 FQNNGV. The CDR3 extends over 12 amino acids. The ends were cut back, 1 base at V and 5 bases at J, with 4 bases in the middle. The gene calls are TRBV11-2 and TRBJ2-3; D not certain. This sequence was found in a human donor with melanoma. Sequenced input: peripheral blood. This CDR3 reads CASSLGLDTQYF. CDR3 sequence (DNA): TGTGCCAGCAGCTTAGGGCTAGATACGCAGTATTTT.